The subject of this entry is one T cell receptor beta chain. These data originate in a study of PD-L1 blockade in urothelial cancer. About the research overall: Timepoints chosen for blood analysis were 3 weeks (second dose) and 6 weeks after treatment start.

TCRdb's table, derived via immunoSEQ multiplex PCR, lists solely in-frame clones and lacks some. The sample yields roughly 60,000 clones, roughly 87% seen once. The ends were cut back, 4 bases at V and 1 base at J, with 14 bases in the middle. The CDR3 has 14 amino acids. The V gene's germline CDR1 is GTSNPN and CDR2 SVGIG (reference sequence). This sequence originates from a man aged 70 or older with urothelial cancer. This chain uses TRBV30 with TRBJ2-7, with D maybe TRBD2 (6 bases). Sequences were derived from PBMCs, sampled around atezolizumab (anti-PD-L1) treatment. CDR3 residues: CAWNWGELSYEQYF. The CDR3, as DNA: TGTGCCTGGAATTGGGGGGAGTTGTCCTACGAGCAGTACTTC.